The 19 T cell receptor beta chains below all came from one sample that was sequenced in a study of blood T cell repertoires in COVID-19. Some clones are missing from TCRdb's copy, which holds only in-frame ones; the method was immunoSEQ multiplex PCR. The sample carries some 310,000 clones, 75% to 90% recorded once. Specimen: peripheral blood. The receptors stem from a woman aged 30 to 39 with COVID-19, enrolled during active disease.

The sample holds a few counts of this clone. The rearrangement uses TRBV11-2 and TRBJ2-7; TRBD2 is a possible D gene (5 bases). The CDR3 is 15 residues long. With 1 base removed from V and 0 bases from J, the gap between germline ends came to 10 bases. Germline CDR1 SGHAT, CDR2 FQNNGV. The CDR3 nucleotides read TGTGCCAGCAGCTTAGCTAGCATCGCCTCCTACGAGCAGTACTTC. Its translation: CASSLASIASYEQYF.

V and J are TRBV28 and TRBJ1-2; possibly TRBD1 for D (6 bases). With 5 bases removed from V and 8 bases from J, the gap between germline ends came to 15 bases. From germline, CDR1 is MDHEN and CDR2 SYDVKM. This CDR3 spans 13 amino acids. The chain's CDR3 is CASSARTVRGYTF. CDR3 sequence (DNA): TGTGCCAGCAGTGCACGGACAGTCCGGGGCTACACCTTC.

The CDR3 region is CASSRDRGANYNEQFF. The CDR3 coding sequence is TGTGCCAGCAGCCGTGACAGGGGGGCGAACTACAATGAGCAGTTCTTC. V usage is TRBV2 and J usage is TRBJ2-1, with 9 bases aligning to TRBD1. Per the germline V gene, CDR1 is SNHLY and CDR2 is FYNNEI. The ends lost 6 bases at V and 3 bases at J; junction bases unmatched: 9. The CDR3 sequence is 16 residues long.

V is TRBV10-2 and J is TRBJ1-3, with TRBD1 identical over 7 bases. This CDR3 spans 13 amino acids. Trimming removed 6 bases from V and 2 bases from J; junction bases left unmatched: 1. From germline, CDR1 is WSHSY and CDR2 SAAADI. CDR3 residues: CASRGTAGNTIYF. The CDR3, as DNA: TGCGCCAGCAGGGGGACAGCTGGAAACACCATATATTTT.

This chain joins TRBV10-3 and TRBJ2-7; TRBD2 matches at 10 bases. The ends lost 2 bases at V and 4 bases at J; junction bases unmatched: 5. The CDR3 has 15 amino acids. Germline V gene data show CDR1 as ENHRY and CDR2 as SYGVKD. CDR3 amino acids: CAISEPGLAPYEQYF. The CDR3 DNA follows: TGTGCCATCAGTGAGCCGGGACTAGCGCCTTACGAGCAGTACTTC.

This chain connects TRBV6-1 to TRBJ1-2, with 7 bases aligning to TRBD1. This CDR3 spans 14 amino acids. Germline CDR1 reads MNHNS; CDR2 reads SASEGT. Losses at the gene ends were 1 base for V and 7 bases for J; bases not matched to a gene: 6. The CDR3 region is CASSEDFRGPGYTF. The CDR3 coding sequence is TGTGCCAGCAGTGAAGATTTTAGGGGGCCTGGCTACACCTTC.

The chain uses TRBV9 and TRBJ1-2; the D gene is possibly TRBD1 (5 bases). This CDR3 contains 14 residues. From germline, CDR1 is SGDLS and CDR2 YYNGEE. Between the trimmed V and J ends, which lost 0 bases and 1 base, there was a span of 7 bases. This CDR3 is CASSVDQGNYGYTF. CDR3 DNA: TGTGCCAGCAGCGTAGATCAGGGTAACTATGGCTACACCTTC.

This clone was detected a few times. This sequence joins TRBV5-8 and TRBJ1-3; 7 bases match TRBD1. Per the germline V gene, CDR1 is SGHTS and CDR2 is YDEGEE. V dropped 4 bases and J dropped 2; count of bases not matched to a gene: 9. This CDR3 has 16 residues. The CDR3 bases are TGTGCCAGCAGCCGGAGGAGGGGGCCGGCTGGAAACACCATATATTTT. This codes for CASSRRRGPAGNTIYF.

J is TRBJ2-2 and V is TRBV3-1 (or the pseudogene TRBV3-2); no clear D. Between the trimmed V and J ends, which lost 0 bases and 4 bases, there was a span of 15 bases. Germline V gives CDR1 LGHDT, CDR2 YNNKEL (reference sequence). CDR3 size: 17 residues. The CDR3 DNA reads TGTGCCAGCAGCCAAGAGAAGGAGAGCCCGGGCACCGGGGAGCTGTTTTTT. Its protein product is CASSQEKESPGTGELFF.

The sample holds a few counts of this clone. The chain uses TRBV12-2 and TRBJ1-5. TRBV12-2 is reported as a pseudogene. This CDR3 region has 17 residues. CDR3: CASRLALGWHPHQPQHF. Here the CDR3 DNA reads TGTGCAAGTCGCTTAGCGCTAGGTTGGCACCCCCATCAGCCCCAGCATTTT.

This rearrangement joins TRBV6-5 to TRBJ1-2; 10 bases map to TRBD1. V gave up 8 bases and J gave up 2 bases; unmatched junction bases: 8. Germline loops: CDR1 MNHEY, CDR2 SVGAGI. CDR3 length: 15 amino acids. The CDR3 DNA follows: TGTGCCAGCGGAAGACCGGGACAGGGGAACTATGGCTACACCTTC. As protein: CASGRPGQGNYGYTF.

This chain uses TRBV5-5 with TRBJ2-7; 8 bases are a match to TRBD1. Trimming at V came to 3 bases and at J to 4 bases, leaving 6 bases not matched to a gene. CDR1 SGHKS and CDR2 YYEKEE come from the germline V gene (reference sequence). The CDR3 length is 14 residues. This CDR3 reads CASSSGQGPYEQYF. In DNA form, the CDR3 reads TGTGCCAGCAGCTCCGGACAGGGACCATACGAGCAGTACTTC.

The rearrangement joins TRBV6-5 to TRBJ2-7; a weak D match, TRBD1 (6 bases). The CDR3 runs to 16 residues. Trimming took off 4 bases at V and 6 bases at J, with 22 bases between the two ends. Germline CDR1 and CDR2: MNHEY and SVGAGI. The DNA of the CDR3 is TGTGCCAGCAGTTTATCCGGGACACGCGATTTGGGCGAGCAGTACTTC. It yields the protein CASSLSGTRDLGEQYF.

This clone appeared once. This chain connects TRBV19 to TRBJ2-1; unclear D gene. CDR1 is LNHDA and CDR2 is SQIVND in the germline V gene (reference sequence). This CDR3 has 13 residues. Trimming removed 7 bases from V and 4 bases from J, with 11 bases in between. As DNA, the CDR3 is TGTGCCAGTACTACCGGGTCTTACAATGAGCAGTTCTTC. Encoded protein: CASTTGSYNEQFF.

CDR3 sequence (DNA): TGTGCCAGCAGCCTGGGACTAAGGGATGCCAATGAGCAGTTCTTC. It is translated as CASSLGLRDANEQFF. The genes are TRBV11-3 and TRBJ2-1; 7 nucleotides line up with TRBD2. V lost 5 bases to trimming and J lost 6 bases; unmatched junction nucleotides: 10. The germline V gene has CDR1 SGHNT and CDR2 YENEEA. The length of the CDR3 is 15 residues.

The V gene is TRBV28, the J gene TRBJ1-6; tentative D call: TRBD1 (5 bases). CDR1 is MDHEN, CDR2 SYDVKM, per germline. This CDR3 has 12 amino acids. V was shortened by 6 bases and J by 9 bases, with 9 bases between the two germline ends. CDR3 sequence reads: CASRRQTSPLHF. In DNA form, the CDR3 reads TGTGCCAGCAGACGACAGACTTCACCCCTCCACTTT.

The CDR3 is CASSQEQGVYTEAFF. Written as DNA, the CDR3 is TGCGCCAGCAGCCAGGAACAGGGGGTGTACACTGAAGCTTTCTTT. The V gene is TRBV4-1, the J gene TRBJ1-1; TRBD1 aligns across 8 bases. Germline V gene data show CDR1 as MGHRA and CDR2 as YSYEKL. After removal of 3 bases from V and 3 bases from J, the junction contained 6 bases not matched to a gene. The CDR3 covers 15 residues.

This clone occurred a few times. This sequence joins TRBV5-4 and TRBJ2-5, with 10 bases identical to TRBD1. Germline-derived CDR1 and CDR2 are SGHNT and YYREEE (reference sequence). The CDR3 sequence is 17 residues long. J lost 5 bases, V lost 0 bases, and 10 bases had no gene match. CDR3: CASSLGDRGRVWETQYF. In nucleotides, the CDR3 is TGTGCCAGCAGCTTGGGAGACAGGGGGCGGGTATGGGAGACCCAGTACTTC.

V usage is TRBV9 and J usage is TRBJ2-1, with 9 bases lining up with TRBD2. Per germline, CDR1 SGDLS and CDR2 YYNGEE. V lost 4 bases and J lost 7; bases outside the gene matches: 12. The CDR3 is made up of 16 amino acids. This CDR3 is CASSPRAASGKNEQFF. The DNA of the CDR3 is TGTGCCAGCAGCCCGCGGGCGGCTAGCGGGAAGAATGAGCAGTTCTTC.